This TCR beta chain derives from a study of Ad26.COV2.S vaccination and SARS-CoV-2 variants. Study-wide points: The TCR-based breadth and depth measures might underestimate overall T cell responses.

The repertoire was sequenced with immunoSEQ multiplex PCR; TCRdb's copy has only in-frame clones and lacks some. This sample has 97,000 or so clones, with around three quarters found just once. CDR1 and CDR2 from the germline V gene are SQVTM and ANQGSEA. Trimming took 0 bases from V and 8 from J, leaving 13 bases between them. The CDR3 consists of 13 residues. Concerning this clone itself: The antigen is unknown.

The chain links TRBV29-1 to TRBJ1-2; possible D gene TRBD1, 6 bases. This TCR was sampled from a human donor who had recovered from COVID-19. The specimen was peripheral blood, collected after recovery from COVID-19. The CDR3: CSVEEHLGTGYTF. The CDR3 region has the DNA TGCAGCGTTGAAGAACACCTCGGGACAGGCTACACCTTC.